This T cell receptor beta chain is drawn from a study of graft-versus-host responses after intestinal transplantation. About the study: The whole recipient group had anti-thymocyte globulin induction followed by tacrolimus and steroids for around three years. Broader study findings: Levels of circulating GvH clones at their peak were associated with early post-transplant HvG declines. Within allografts, high graft-versus-host to host-versus-graft clonal ratios were seen among patients with graft-donor T cell macrochimerism. GvH clones occurred in recipient marrow; some first appeared in ileum or blood.

Assay: immunoSEQ multiplex PCR; the TCRdb copy retains only in-frame clones and omits some. Seen here are more than 75,000 clones, 91% observed once, and the top ten hold approximately 0.32%. CDR1 and CDR2 (germline): MNHEY, SMNVEV (reference sequence). The CDR3 runs to 13 residues. V was trimmed by 3 bases and J by 5 bases, leaving 10 bases between them. Comment on this clone: The antigen is not known.

The sample here was unstimulated CD4+ T cells sorted from spleen or lymph node cells, taken before transplant. The source is a human donor who was the organ donor for an intestinal transplant. The V and J genes are TRBV27 and TRBJ2-5, with D possibly matching TRBD1 (6 bases). The DNA of the CDR3 is TGTGCCAGCAGTTTTAAGAGGGGGGAGACCCAGTACTTC. This translates into CASSFKRGETQYF.